What follows are 24 T cell receptor beta chains derived from one specimen sequenced in a study of cytotoxic CD8 clonotypes in ibrutinib-treated CLL. Using immunoSEQ multiplex PCR, the repertoire was profiled, and TCRdb retains in-frame clones only, with some absent. The sample includes about 160,000 clones, around 84% seen only once; the top ten take roughly 1.9%. The sequencing here drew on PBMCs, taken after 12 months of ibrutinib treatment. The receptor source for this set is a human donor with chronic lymphocytic leukemia.

Here the CDR3 reads CSAFFYEQYF. The CDR3 nucleotides read TGCAGTGCTTTTTTCTACGAGCAGTACTTC. The V gene is TRBV20-1, the J gene TRBJ2-7, with no clear D. CDR1 and CDR2 from the germline V gene are DFQATT and SNEGSKA (reference sequence). The CDR3 spans 10 residues. Trimming stripped 5 bases from V and 3 bases from J, with 5 bases between.

This chain joins TRBV7-2 and TRBJ2-5; 9 positions match TRBD1. Trimming took 5 bases from V and 5 from J; bases not matched to a gene: 9. The CDR3 has 15 residues. The V gene's germline CDR1 is SGHTA and CDR2 FQGNSA. CDR3 nucleotides: TGTGCCAGCAGCCGGGACAGGGTATTTACGGAGACCCAGTACTTC. Residues: CASSRDRVFTETQYF.

V usage is TRBV27 and J usage is TRBJ2-7; D is ambiguous. CDR3 length: 12 residues. Germline CDR1 is MNHEY and CDR2 is SMNVEV (reference sequence). The V end was cut by 6 bases, the J end by 3 bases, with 9 bases between. The CDR3 region has the DNA TGTGCCAGCAGAGGACGGTACTACGAGCAGTACTTC. As protein: CASRGRYYEQYF.

The chain links TRBV19 to TRBJ2-1; TRBD1 agrees at 10 bases. Per the germline V gene, CDR1 is LNHDA and CDR2 is SQIVND (reference sequence). Unmatched junction bases numbered 7, after V lost 1 base and J lost 4 bases. The CDR3 extends over 17 amino acids. The CDR3 sequence: CASSIGGLGQGYNEQFF. CDR3 in DNA: TGTGCCAGTAGTATAGGTGGGTTGGGACAGGGGTACAATGAGCAGTTCTTC.

This clone appeared a single time. This chain joins TRBV7-2 and TRBJ2-3; 8 nucleotides match TRBD1. Germline CDR1 SGHTA, CDR2 FQGNSA. V lost 6 bases and J lost 0; bases outside the gene matches: 2. The CDR3 has 14 residues. CDR3 loop: CASRDRVSTDTQYF. The CDR3 DNA is TGTGCCAGCAGGGACAGGGTGAGCACAGATACGCAGTATTTT.

Comments on this clone: Other DNA sequences of this sample code for an identical CDR3. This chain links TRBV28 with TRBJ1-2; D might be TRBD1 (5 bases). Germline lookup yields CDR1 MDHEN and CDR2 SYDVKM. Between the trimmed V and J ends, which lost 2 bases and 4 bases, there was a span of 8 bases. The CDR3 has 13 residues. The CDR3 DNA follows: TGTGCCAGCAGTTTACAGGGTCTCTATGGCTACACCTTC. Translation: CASSLQGLYGYTF.

The chain is built from TRBV4-1 and TRBJ2-1; TRBD2 matches at 8 bases. The germline gives CDR1 MGHRA, CDR2 YSYEKL. This CDR3 is built from 16 residues. V was clipped by 3 bases and J by 6 bases; unmatched bases: 10. The CDR3 DNA is TGCGCCAGCAGCCATACGGGGACTAGGAATCCCAATGAGCAGTTCTTC. This sequence encodes CASSHTGTRNPNEQFF.

The chain is built from TRBV5-6 and TRBJ2-5; 8 bases align to TRBD2. This CDR3 has 15 amino acids. Trimming took 4 bases from V and 5 from J; bases not matched to a gene: 10. Per the germline V gene, CDR1 is SGHDT and CDR2 is YYEEEE. This chain's CDR3 is CASSLTSGSKETQYF. DNA for the CDR3: TGTGCCAGCAGCCTGACCAGCGGGAGTAAGGAGACCCAGTACTTC.

The rearrangement uses TRBV7-2 and TRBJ2-7, with 9 bases that match TRBD1. CDR3 length: 15 residues. Unmatched junction bases numbered 6, after V lost 1 base and J lost 5 bases. Germline lookup yields CDR1 SGHTA and CDR2 FQGNSA. The CDR3 nucleotides read TGTGCCAGCAGCTTAGTCGGACAGGGGATCAACGAGCAGTACTTC. This translates into CASSLVGQGINEQYF. Combining the CDR3 with reference TRBV7-2 and TRBJ2-7 gives the whole variable domain GAGVSQSPSNKVTEKGKDVELRCDPISGHTALYWYRQSLGQGLEFLIYFQGNSAPDKSGLPSDRFSAERTGGSVSTLTIQRTQQEDSAVYLCASSLVGQGINEQYFGPGTRLTVT.

V and J are TRBV27 and TRBJ2-1; tentative D call: TRBD2 (5 bases). The CDR3 covers 12 residues. Germline loops: CDR1 MNHEY, CDR2 SMNVEV (reference sequence). The ends were cut back, 5 bases at V and 7 bases at J, with 9 bases in the middle. The CDR3 region is CASSVTRNEQFF. CDR3 DNA: TGTGCCAGCAGTGTTACTAGGAATGAGCAGTTCTTC.

The rearrangement joins TRBV19 to TRBJ2-1, with 10 bases that match TRBD1. V trimming: 4 bases; J trimming: 4 bases; junction bases outside the gene matches: 4. This CDR3 spans 15 amino acids. Per germline, CDR1 LNHDA and CDR2 SQIVND (reference sequence). CDR3 residues: CASSKGQGVYNEQFF. CDR3 bases: TGTGCCAGTAGTAAAGGACAGGGGGTTTACAATGAGCAGTTCTTC.

The CDR3 loop reads CASGTGTSPLHF. The CDR3 DNA follows: TGTGCCAGCGGTACGGGGACCTCACCCCTCCACTTT. The gene calls are TRBV18 and TRBJ1-6, with D maybe TRBD1 (5 bases). Per the germline V gene, CDR1 is KGHSH and CDR2 is LQKENI. The V gene lost 8 bases and the J gene lost 10 bases, with 12 bases spanning the gap. CDR3 length: 12 residues.

The V gene is TRBV30, the J gene TRBJ2-3; D assignment may be TRBD1 or TRBD2 (6 bases each). Trimming pared 2 bases from V and 4 bases from J, leaving 13 bases between. The CDR3 covers 14 residues. Germline CDR1 and CDR2: GTSNPN and SVGIG (reference sequence). CDR3 amino acids: CAWSRWGAADTQYF. The CDR3 coding sequence is TGTGCCTGGAGTAGGTGGGGGGCCGCAGATACGCAGTATTTT.

This clone showed up just a few times. The chain employs TRBV4-3 and TRBJ2-7; possible D gene TRBD2, 5 bases. Trimming took off 0 bases at V and 7 bases at J, with 16 bases between the two ends. Germline V CDR1 and CDR2: LGHNA, YSLEER. The CDR3 runs 15 residues. The chain's CDR3 is CASSQDFGLAEEQYF. The CDR3, as DNA: TGCGCCAGCAGCCAAGATTTCGGACTCGCCGAGGAGCAGTACTTC.

The gene calls are TRBV4-2 and TRBJ2-1; 13 nucleotides match TRBD2. J lost 4 bases, V lost 4 bases, and 4 bases had no gene match. The CDR3 consists of 16 residues. Germline loops: CDR1 LGHNA, CDR2 YNFKEQ. The CDR3 DNA follows: TGTGCCAGCAGCCTAGGGACTAGCGGGAAGTACAATGAGCAGTTCTTC. Translation gives CASSLGTSGKYNEQFF.

The rearrangement uses TRBV2 and TRBJ1-6; 7 nucleotides align to TRBD1. The CDR3 loop spans 15 amino acids. Trimming removed 4 bases from V and 6 bases from J; junction bases left unmatched: 6. The germline V gene encodes CDR1 SNHLY and CDR2 FYNNEI. CDR3 sequence reads: CASSVQGHPNSPLHF. As DNA, the CDR3 is TGTGCCAGCAGTGTACAGGGGCACCCTAATTCACCCCTCCACTTT. Full variable domain (remainder filled in from reference TRBV2 and TRBJ1-6): EPEVTQTPSHQVTQMGQEVILRCVPISNHLYFYWYRQILGQKVEFLVSFYNNEISEKSEIFDDQFSVERPDGSNFTLKIRSTKLEDSAMYFCASSVQGHPNSPLHFGNGTRLTVT.

The rearrangement uses TRBV5-4 and TRBJ1-2; D unclear. Trimming took off 3 bases at V and 0 bases at J, with 15 bases between the two ends. The CDR3 has 16 residues. The germline V gene has CDR1 SGHNT and CDR2 YYREEE (reference sequence). CDR3 bases: TGTGCCAGCAGCTCCGTCCCAACAGAAGCTAACTATGGCTACACCTTC. Encoded protein: CASSSVPTEANYGYTF.

The chain employs TRBV19 and TRBJ2-5; perhaps D is TRBD1 or TRBD2 (6 bases each). The DNA end is more similar to TRBJ2-7, so the J call may be wrong. CDR1 and CDR2 from the germline V gene are LNHDA and SQIVND (reference sequence). This CDR3 has 15 amino acids. In DNA form, the CDR3 reads TGTGCCAGTAGTATAGTTAGGGGGAGGACCTACGAGCAGTACTTC. Translation gives CASSIVRGRTYEQYF.

The V gene is TRBV6-5, the J gene TRBJ2-7, with D perhaps TRBD1 (5 bases). This CDR3 is 14 amino acids long. Looked up from germline, CDR1 is MNHEY and CDR2 is SVGAGI. The ends were cut back, 5 bases at V and 0 bases at J, with 11 bases in the middle. The CDR3 DNA sequence: TGTGCCAGCAGTCCCCAGGGCGGCTCCTACGAGCAGTACTTC. Its translation: CASSPQGGSYEQYF.

V gene TRBV27 combines with J gene TRBJ2-7; D unclear. CDR1 and CDR2 (germline): MNHEY, SMNVEV (reference sequence). The ends were cut back, 0 bases at V and 4 bases at J, with 16 bases in the middle. This CDR3 has 16 amino acids. The DNA of the CDR3 is TGTGCCAGCAGTTTATCAGCCCGGGCAGACAATTACGAGCAGTACTTC. This encodes CASSLSARADNYEQYF.

This clone was recorded only once. This chain connects TRBV29-1 to TRBJ2-3; D is uncertain. Trimming left V 8 bases short and J 0 bases short, with 9 bases between. Germline V lookup: CDR1 SQVTM, CDR2 ANQGSEA. The CDR3 has 12 residues. This chain's CDR3 is CSSDGSTDTQYF. Here the CDR3 DNA reads TGCAGCAGTGACGGAAGCACAGATACGCAGTATTTT.

By share of the sample, this clone is medium-sized. The CDR3 spells CASSPGGGSQGYTF. CDR3 coding DNA: TGTGCCAGCTCACCAGGAGGCGGTTCTCAGGGCTACACCTTC. The gene calls are TRBV18 and TRBJ1-2, with D unresolved. This CDR3 is 14 amino acids long. Trimming left V 2 bases short and J 8 bases short, with 15 bases between. Germline V lookup: CDR1 KGHSH, CDR2 LQKENI.

This clone showed up just a few times. The chain is built from TRBV28 and TRBJ1-1; D unclear. This CDR3 contains 15 residues. CDR1 and CDR2 (germline): MDHEN, SYDVKM. V lost 3 bases to trimming and J lost 9 bases, with 20 bases between them. CDR3 nucleotides: TGTGCCAGCAGTTTCCGGCCCCGTTGGGAGGGTCAAGCTTTCTTT. Its protein is CASSFRPRWEGQAFF.

V usage is TRBV2 and J usage is TRBJ2-3; D may be TRBD1 (7 bases). Germline-derived CDR1 and CDR2 are SNHLY and FYNNEI. V lost 6 bases, J lost 5 bases, and 21 bases lay in between. The CDR3 has 16 amino acids. The CDR3 coding sequence is TGTGCCAGCAGGCTAGGGGGCGGGATCCTAAAAGATACGCAGTATTTT. It codes for CASRLGGGILKDTQYF.